A selection of T cell receptor beta chains follows, all from one sample in a study of blood T cell repertoires in COVID-19. Clones were sequenced by immunoSEQ multiplex PCR, and TCRdb holds only the in-frame ones, with some missing. There are approximately 190,000 clones in the sample; roughly 80% occur only once, and around 5.2% lies in the top ten. Material: peripheral blood. These receptors came from a woman aged 25 to 39 with acute or convalescent COVID-19. The CDR3 runs from the conserved cysteine through the conserved F or W. A D gene is named only where the DNA matches it firmly. Size tells how often a clone was seen (once, few, many) or the class of an expanded clone, and some rows leave it out.

clone_size d_call j_call v_call cdr3_aa cdr3_nt
. . TRBJ1-2 TRBV9 CASSRGPYGYTF TGTGCCAGCAGCCGCGGGCCCTATGGCTACACCTTC
. . TRBJ1-5 TRBV6-5 CASSYSSGDNQPQHF TGTGCCAGCAGTTACTCCTCCGGGGACAATCAGCCCCAGCATTTT
once . TRBJ1-3 TRBV27 CASSPAPVSGNTIYF TGTGCCAGCAGTCCCGCCCCAGTCTCTGGAAACACCATATATTTT
once . TRBJ2-6 TRBV30 CAWRSENRAGANVLTF TGTGCCTGGAGGTCAGAAAACAGGGCTGGGGCCAACGTCCTGACTTTC
. . TRBJ1-6 TRBV7-3 CASSLANNSPLHF TGTGCCAGCAGCTTAGCTAATAATTCACCCCTCCACTTT
. TRBD2 TRBJ2-5 TRBV5-1 CASSPGGLAGGQETQYF TGCGCCAGCAGCCCCGGCGGACTAGCGGGGGGGCAGGAGACCCAGTACTTC
few TRBD1 TRBJ1-2 TRBV19 CASSMIPGQGFGGYTF TGTGCCAGTAGTATGATACCGGGACAGGGATTCGGTGGCTACACCTTC
. . TRBJ1-1 TRBV21-1 CASSIEREDSEAFF TGTGCCAGCAGCATTGAAAGAGAGGACAGTGAAGCTTTCTTT
. TRBD1 TRBJ1-1 TRBV30 CAWSPRTGRLAFF TGTGCCTGGAGTCCACGGACAGGAAGGTTAGCTTTCTTT
few . TRBJ2-1 TRBV9 CASSPPGWRNDYNEQFF TGTGCCAGCAGCCCCCCCGGGTGGCGGAATGACTACAATGAGCAGTTCTTC
. TRBD2 TRBJ2-1 TRBV11-3 CASSLDLSSSGSQEQFF TGTGCCAGCAGCTTAGACCTCAGCTCTAGCGGGAGCCAAGAGCAGTTCTTC
. TRBD1 TRBJ1-2 TRBV6-5 CASAVDRALYGYTF TGTGCCAGCGCTGTAGACAGGGCCTTGTATGGCTACACCTTC
once . TRBJ1-3 TRBV28 CASSPTGIGGNTIYF TGTGCCAGCAGTCCTACAGGGATCGGTGGAAACACCATATATTTT
. TRBD1 TRBJ1-2 TRBV5-1 CASSWGGPGQGASGGYTF TGCGCCAGCAGCTGGGGGGGCCCGGGACAGGGGGCGTCGGGCGGCTACACCTTC
. TRBD1 TRBJ2-7 TRBV9 CASSVAGTGAYEQYF TGTGCCAGCAGCGTAGCTGGGACAGGGGCCTACGAGCAGTACTTC
. . TRBJ2-5 TRBV6-5 CASSYSWGGGQETQYF TGTGCCAGCAGTTACTCTTGGGGGGGCGGGCAAGAGACCCAGTACTTC
once . TRBJ1-1 TRBV3-1/TRBV3-2 CASSQIGVVMEAFF TGTGCCAGCAGCCAAATCGGGGTGGTCATGGAAGCTTTCTTT
. . TRBJ1-2 TRBV4-1 CASSQGGEPTGYTF TGCGCCAGCAGCCAAGGAGGAGAGCCCACAGGCTACACCTTC
. TRBD1 TRBJ2-3 TRBV7-9 CASLHTGTGYTDTQYF TGTGCCAGCCTCCATACCGGGACAGGGTACACAGATACGCAGTATTTT
. . TRBJ2-3 TRBV19 CASSTTGSTFGTDTQYF TGTGCCAGTAGTACCACAGGGTCGACATTTGGGACAGATACGCAGTATTTT
. . TRBJ2-3 TRBV27 CASSLFYPGTDTQYF TGTGCCAGCAGTTTATTTTATCCCGGCACAGATACGCAGTATTTT
once TRBD1 TRBJ1-1 TRBV18 CASSPGVGTGRVREAFF TGTGCCAGCTCACCTGGAGTGGGGACAGGGCGGGTCCGTGAAGCTTTCTTT
. . TRBJ1-3 TRBV9 CASSVDPGISGNTIYF TGTGCCAGCAGCGTAGATCCGGGGATCTCTGGAAACACCATATATTTT
few . TRBJ2-2 TRBV7-9 CASSLGGGLGRELFF TGTGCCAGCAGCCTTGGTGGAGGGTTAGGAAGGGAGCTGTTTTTT
once . TRBJ2-2 TRBV6-6 CASRQGSYTGELFF TGTGCCAGCAGGCAGGGTAGTTACACCGGGGAGCTGTTTTTT
. . TRBJ1-2 TRBV30 CAWRPAGGGYTF TGTGCCTGGAGGCCGGCGGGGGGTGGCTACACCTTC
. . TRBJ1-2 TRBV29-1 CSVGTGENYGYTF TGCAGCGTTGGGACTGGAGAAAACTATGGCTACACCTTC
. . TRBJ2-1 TRBV24-1 CATSDWATEQFF TGTGCCACCAGTGATTGGGCGACCGAGCAGTTCTTC
. TRBD1 TRBJ2-7 TRBV6-5 CASSYSTGGSYEQYF TGTGCCAGCAGTTACTCGACAGGGGGCTCCTACGAGCAGTACTTC
. TRBD1 TRBJ1-1 TRBV7-9 CASTLRQGVRTEAFF TGTGCCAGCACCTTAAGACAGGGGGTAAGGACTGAAGCTTTCTTT
. . TRBJ2-7 TRBV7-2 CASSLTLDNSYEQYF TGTGCCAGCAGCTTAACCCTCGACAACTCCTACGAGCAGTACTTC
. . TRBJ1-2 TRBV29-1 CSVVTFGENYGYTF .
. . TRBJ2-6 TRBV28 CASSTGTQSSGANVLTF TGTGCCAGCAGCACCGGGACTCAGAGCTCTGGGGCCAACGTCCTGACTTTC
few TRBD1 TRBJ1-2 TRBV2 CASKTDRANYGYTF TGTGCCAGCAAAACGGACAGGGCTAACTATGGCTACACCTTC
. TRBD1 TRBJ1-1 TRBV7-9 CASSWPGQGDTEAFF TGTGCCAGCAGCTGGCCGGGACAGGGGGACACTGAAGCTTTCTTT
once TRBD1 TRBJ1-1 TRBV11-1 CASSFGQGRNTEAFF TGTGCCAGCAGCTTCGGACAGGGAAGGAACACTGAAGCTTTCTTT
. . TRBJ2-3 TRBV27 CASSLVQSGHQYF TGTGCCAGCAGTTTAGTTCAGAGTGGACATCAGTATTTT
. . TRBJ2-2 TRBV6-6 CASRTGTNTGELFF TGTGCCAGCAGAACAGGAACCAACACCGGGGAGCTGTTTTTT
once . TRBJ2-3 TRBV20-1 CSGQSDTQYF TGCAGCGGACAGAGCGATACGCAGTATTTT
once . TRBJ2-6 TRBV27 CASRRVGANVLTF TGTGCCAGCAGGAGGGTAGGGGCCAACGTCCTGACTTTC
. TRBD2 TRBJ2-3 TRBV13 CASSSQLLAGGADTQYF TGTGCCAGCAGCTCACAATTGCTAGCGGGGGGGGCAGATACGCAGTATTTT
once TRBD2 TRBJ2-1 TRBV28 CASRPSGGAYNEQFF TGTGCCAGCAGGCCTAGCGGGGGGGCCTACAATGAGCAGTTCTTC
. . TRBJ1-2 TRBV14 CASSRGQGPNYGYTF TGTGCCAGCAGCCGCGGGCAGGGGCCTAACTATGGCTACACCTTC
. TRBD1 TRBJ1-1 TRBV25-1 CASSRGQGGPNTEAFF TGTGCCAGCAGTAGGGGACAGGGAGGCCCGAACACTGAAGCTTTCTTT
. . TRBJ1-5 TRBV6-5 CASRGDTNQPQHF TGTGCCAGCAGGGGGGACACCAATCAGCCCCAGCATTTT